The source of this TCR beta chain is a study of beta chain features in type 1 diabetes. All of the isolated RNA was reverse transcribed, so expressed TCRB transcripts were sequenced. Samples of naive, central memory and regulatory T cells yielded a mean of around 3.7 million reads. This table comes from immunoSEQ multiplex PCR, and its TCRdb copy is limited to in-frame clones, with some not included. The data show approximately 170,000 clones, less than 9.5% seen once. This clone was picked up a small number of times. Its matching antigen is unknown. CDR1 and CDR2 from the germline V gene are LNHDA and SQIVND (reference sequence). The CDR3 consists of 13 residues. V shed 6 bases and J shed 5 bases, with 13 bases lying between them. General study findings and limits: Within patients, naive, central memory and Treg TCRB repertoires seemed more similar than within healthy donors. A moderate, significant TCRB CDR3 shortening appeared in type 1 diabetes across four CD4+ subsets. The influence of HLA type on TCRB rearrangement stayed undetermined.

The chain couples TRBV19 to TRBJ1-1, with TRBD1 as a possible D gene (5 bases). Sequencing used central memory CD4+ T cells from blood. This clonotype was obtained from a woman aged 18-35 years in good health. In DNA, the CDR3 is TGTGCCAGTAGGATGTCTGGGGGGACTGAAGCTTTCTTT. It translates to CASRMSGGTEAFF.